This TCR beta chain was found in a study of shared clonotypes between healthy human individuals. As defined, naive CD8 cells were CD45RO-negative and positively selected for CCR7, with terminally differentiated effector memory CD45RA+ cells excluded. Points on this clone: Its specificity is not known.

Methods used by the authors: Filtering differed because ImmunoSEQ produced junction-only sequences that carried no quality scores. This table comes from immunoSEQ multiplex PCR, and its TCRdb copy is limited to in-frame clones, with some not included. The V and J calls and clone size come from that table; D and trimming were worked out from the DNA. The sample yields 2 million to 2.5 million clones, about 95% seen once. General study points: For naive CD4 cells, around 5% of clonotypes were shared across a handful of donors.

Sequenced input: naive CD8+ T cells sorted from blood. The sequence was collected from a man aged 18 to 29 in good health.

CDR3 protein: CASWSGGLRDEQYF. The CDR3 coding sequence is TGTGCCAGCTGGTCGGGAGGGCTAAGAGACGAGCAGTACTTC. The rearrangement uses TRBV27 and TRBJ2-7; 8 nucleotides agree with TRBD2. This CDR3 has 14 residues. J gave up 5 bases and V 8 bases, and 11 bases lay outside the gene matches. CDR1 is MNHEY, CDR2 SMNVEV, per germline (reference sequence).